The 27 T cell receptor beta chains given below trace back to one sample, sequenced in a study of CD8 T cell repertoires and HIV-1 epitope variants. The table came from immunoSEQ multiplex PCR; TCRdb's copy has only in-frame clones and leaves some out. This sample has some 5,500 clones, with 64% found just once. No antigen is known for these receptors. Sequenced: cultured CD8+ T cells derived from PBMCs. The receptor source for this set is a male donor with HIV.

The chain carries TRBV28 and TRBJ2-5; D may be TRBD2 (5 bases). V was shortened by 4 bases and J by 4 bases, with 13 bases between the two germline ends. The CDR3 runs to 14 residues. The germline V gene encodes CDR1 MDHEN and CDR2 SYDVKM. CDR3 DNA: TGTGCCAGCAGTTCCTCGGCGGGCCCAGAGACCCAGTACTTC. Its protein product is CASSSSAGPETQYF.

V and J are TRBV7-3 and TRBJ2-1; D is perhaps TRBD1 (5 bases). There are 15 residues in the CDR3. Trimming stripped 6 bases from V and 0 bases from J, with 12 bases between. Germline-derived CDR1 and CDR2 are SGHTA and FQGTGA. The CDR3 reads CASSWRQSSYNEQFF. CDR3 coding DNA: TGTGCCAGCAGTTGGAGACAGAGCTCCTACAATGAGCAGTTCTTC.

The rearrangement links TRBV21-1 to TRBJ1-5; TRBD1 is taken as the D call from the table, unchecked against the DNA. TRBV21-1 is assigned pseudogene status. The CDR3 sequence is 16 residues long. In nucleotides, the CDR3 is TGTGCCAGCCTCAGGGACCGGACAGGGGGAAATCAGCCCCAGCATTTT. This sequence encodes CASLRDRTGGNQPQHF.

The chain couples TRBV5-1 to TRBJ2-1; 11 positions match TRBD2. CDR1 is SGHRS, CDR2 YFSETQ, per germline. This CDR3 spans 15 amino acids. Unmatched junction bases numbered 2, after V lost 4 bases and J lost 2 bases. CDR3 sequence (DNA): TGCGCCAGCAGCCCTAGCGGGGGGACCTACAATGAGCAGTTCTTC. It codes for CASSPSGGTYNEQFF.

This clone was picked up a small number of times. The V call is TRBV7-9, the J call TRBJ2-6; 7 bases align to TRBD1. This CDR3 is built from 12 residues. With 4 bases clipped from V and 14 bases from J, the junction kept 5 bases outside the gene matches. Germline CDR1 and CDR2: SEHNR and FQNEAQ (reference sequence). The CDR3 sequence is CASSYTGVLLTF. CDR3 bases: TGTGCCAGCAGCTACACAGGGGTCCTCCTGACTTTC.

CDR3 region: CASSCGGRRLNLYEQYF. The CDR3 DNA follows: TGTGCCAGCAGCTGTGGAGGTCGGAGACTCAACCTCTACGAGCAGTACTTC. The genes are TRBV12-1 and TRBJ2-7; the table's TRBD2 call for D was not verified on the DNA. TRBV12-1 corresponds to a pseudogene. The CDR3 extends over 17 amino acids.

This chain's CDR3 is CASSYGSRGRDTEAFF. CDR3 coding DNA: TGTGCCAGCAGTTACGGAAGCAGGGGGCGGGACACTGAAGCTTTCTTT. This chain connects TRBV6-5 to TRBJ1-1; 8 bases match TRBD1. The trim removed 2 bases at V and 3 bases at J, leaving 8 bases unmatched. The CDR3 has 16 amino acids. Germline values: CDR1 MNHEY, CDR2 SVGAGI.

V usage is TRBV7-8 and J usage is TRBJ2-2, with 8 bases fitting TRBD1. The CDR3 totals 16 residues. J was trimmed by 6 bases and V by 6 bases; bases with no gene match: 12. Germline V gives CDR1 SGHVS, CDR2 FQNEAQ. The CDR3 reads CASSMWGQGASGELFF. CDR3 in DNA: TGTGCCAGCAGTATGTGGGGTCAGGGGGCATCCGGGGAGCTGTTTTTT.

The chain links TRBV18 to TRBJ1-4; D remains ambiguous. The CDR3 spans 16 residues. The germline V gene has CDR1 KGHSH and CDR2 LQKENI. V was cut by 1 base and J by 4 bases, with 13 bases left in between. The CDR3 region is CASSPLRALGNEKLFF. CDR3 DNA: TGTGCCAGCTCACCACTTCGGGCCCTGGGTAATGAAAAACTGTTTTTT.

The genes are TRBV28 and TRBJ2-5; 11 positions agree with TRBD1. This CDR3 comprises 16 residues. V shed 2 bases and J 5 bases; nucleotides not matched to a gene: 7. Germline lookup yields CDR1 MDHEN and CDR2 SYDVKM. The CDR3 reads CASSLPRDRGSETQYF. In nucleotides, the CDR3 is TGTGCCAGCAGTTTACCGAGGGACAGGGGGTCTGAGACCCAGTACTTC.

The V call is TRBV28, the J call TRBJ2-7; TRBD1 matches at 9 bases. This CDR3 is built from 13 residues. J lost 4 bases, V lost 7 bases, and 5 bases had no gene match. CDR1 is MDHEN and CDR2 is SYDVKM in the germline V gene. The DNA for the CDR3 is TGTGCCAGCATCGGGACAGGGAATTACGAGCAGTACTTC. This encodes CASIGTGNYEQYF.

The rearrangement uses TRBV6-5 and TRBJ2-7; TRBD2 matches 8 bases. Losses at the gene ends were 11 bases for V and 0 bases for J; bases not matched to a gene: 9. This CDR3 region has 14 residues. The germline V gene has CDR1 MNHEY and CDR2 SVGAGI. Here the CDR3 DNA reads TGTGCCGTCAATAGCGGGGTCAGCTCCTACGAGCAGTACTTC. Translation gives CAVNSGVSSYEQYF.

The chain recombines TRBV9 with TRBJ2-7; no clear D. V lost 0 bases to trimming and J lost 1 base, with 5 bases between them. Germline CDR1 is SGDLS and CDR2 is YYNGEE. The CDR3 loop spans 13 amino acids. The CDR3 is CASSVEGSYEQYF. The DNA for the CDR3 is TGTGCCAGCAGCGTAGAAGGGTCCTACGAGCAGTACTTC.

The gene calls are TRBV27 and TRBJ2-1; D is possibly TRBD2 (5 bases). Germline V gene lookup returns CDR1 MNHEY and CDR2 SMNVEV (reference sequence). V gave up 5 bases and J gave up 5 bases, with 10 bases separating them. The length of the CDR3 is 13 residues. This chain's CDR3 is CASSPDYHNEQFF. The CDR3 coding sequence is TGTGCCAGCAGTCCCGACTACCACAATGAGCAGTTCTTC.

This clone came up a few times. The CDR3 sequence: CASTTWDRYEQYF. The CDR3 DNA sequence: TGTGCCAGCACCACTTGGGACAGATACGAGCAGTACTTC. The rearrangement uses TRBV7-9 and TRBJ2-7; TRBD1 aligns across 7 bases. CDR1 is SEHNR, CDR2 FQNEAQ, per germline (reference sequence). The ends lost 7 bases at V and 4 bases at J; junction bases unmatched: 7. The CDR3 is 13 residues long.

The chain recombines TRBV12-2 with TRBJ2-5; no DNA check was done on the table's D call, TRBD1. TRBV12-2 is noted as a pseudogene. The CDR3 is 15 amino acids. The CDR3 is CASRSLLDSGRTQYF. The DNA for the CDR3 is TGTGCAAGTCGCTCCTTACTGGACAGCGGCAGGACCCAGTACTTC.

The chain is built from TRBV12-5 and TRBJ2-2; D gene unclear. V was shortened by 1 base and J by 3 bases, with 9 bases between the two germline ends. The CDR3 spans 15 residues. Germline CDR1 is LGHNT and CDR2 is FRNRAP. Here the CDR3 reads CASGLGLMDTGELFF. CDR3 nucleotide sequence: TGTGCTAGTGGTTTGGGGCTGATGGACACCGGGGAGCTGTTTTTT. The full variable domain, completed using reference TRBV12-5 and TRBJ2-2, is DARVTQTPRHKVTEMGQEVTMRCQPILGHNTVFWYRQTMMQGLELLAYFRNRAPLDDSGMPKDRFSAEMPDATLATLKIQPSEPRDSAVYFCASGLGLMDTGELFFGEGSRLTVL.

The V and J genes are TRBV19 and TRBJ1-1; 7 bases agree with TRBD1. The CDR3 is made up of 14 amino acids. Germline V gene data show CDR1 as LNHDA and CDR2 as SQIVND (reference sequence). Germline trimming cut 3 bases from V and 3 bases from J; bases unmatched to any gene: 4. The CDR3 bases are TGTGCCAGTAGTATCGGCAGGGGGGACACTGAAGCTTTCTTT. Residues: CASSIGRGDTEAFF.

The chain combines TRBV2 with TRBJ2-3, with D perhaps TRBD1 or TRBD2 (5 bases each). The germline V gene has CDR1 SNHLY and CDR2 FYNNEI. The V gene lost 2 bases and the J gene lost 1 base, with 13 bases spanning the gap. The CDR3 is 16 amino acids. This CDR3 is CASSELGVVGTDTQYF. The CDR3 DNA follows: TGTGCCAGCAGTGAATTGGGGGTGGTCGGCACAGATACGCAGTATTTT.

The chain is built from TRBV5-1 and TRBJ2-2, with 11 bases identical to TRBD2. This CDR3 is built from 16 residues. V lost 2 bases, J lost 4 bases, and 4 bases stayed unmatched. CDR1 is SGHRS, CDR2 YFSETQ, per germline. CDR3 sequence (DNA): TGCGCCAGCAGCTTAATAGCGGGAGGGTCCACCGGGGAGCTGTTTTTT. It yields the protein CASSLIAGGSTGELFF. Supplemented by reference TRBV5-1 and TRBJ2-2, the full variable domain reads KAGVTQTPRYLIKTRGQQVTLSCSPISGHRSVSWYQQTPGQGLQFLFEYFSETQRNKGNFPGRFSGRQFSNSRSEMNVSTLELGDSALYLCASSLIAGGSTGELFFGEGSRLTVL.

By its share, this clone is medium-sized. The V and J genes are TRBV2 and TRBJ2-1; 8 bases align to TRBD2. V shed 6 bases and J 8 bases; nucleotides not matched to a gene: 9. The CDR3 runs to 14 residues. Germline assignment: CDR1 SNHLY and CDR2 FYNNEI. The DNA for the CDR3 is TGTGCCAGCAGCAATAGCGGGATGAACGATGAGCAGTTCTTC. It is translated as CASSNSGMNDEQFF.

This clone was counted only a few times. The chain couples TRBV2 to TRBJ1-3; possible D gene TRBD1, 6 bases. Germline V gives CDR1 SNHLY, CDR2 FYNNEI. V lost 6 bases, J lost 0 bases, and 15 bases lay in between. The CDR3 covers 16 residues. The CDR3: CASRGTLESSGNTIYF. The CDR3 DNA reads TGTGCCAGCAGAGGGACATTAGAAAGCTCTGGAAACACCATATATTTT.

The chain combines TRBV28 with TRBJ2-1; D is tentatively TRBD1 or TRBD2 (5 bases each). This CDR3 spans 12 amino acids. Looked up from germline, CDR1 is MDHEN and CDR2 is SYDVKM. V was shortened by 2 bases and J by 10 bases, with 9 bases between the two germline ends. This CDR3 reads CASSLIGGEQFF. The CDR3 coding sequence is TGTGCCAGCAGTTTAATTGGGGGAGAGCAGTTCTTC.

The gene calls are TRBV4-1 and TRBJ2-6; the D gene is possibly TRBD2 (5 bases). The CDR3 is 18 residues long. Germline V gene lookup returns CDR1 MGHRA and CDR2 YSYEKL. With 4 bases removed from V and 1 base from J, the gap between germline ends came to 17 bases. The CDR3 loop is CASSPRTGEDSGANVLTF. The CDR3 nucleotides are TGCGCCAGCAGCCCTCGGACTGGCGAGGATTCTGGGGCCAACGTCCTGACTTTC.

This clone occurred a few times. The chain is built from TRBV14 and TRBJ2-7; D perhaps matches TRBD1 (5 bases). CDR1 and CDR2 (germline): SGHDN, FVKESK. Trimming pared 1 base from V and 2 bases from J, leaving 9 bases between. The CDR3 length is 14 residues. CDR3 loop: CASSQADRPYEQYF. The CDR3, as DNA: TGTGCCAGCAGCCAAGCCGACAGACCCTACGAGCAGTACTTC.

The gene calls are TRBV4-3 and TRBJ2-3; the D call may be TRBD1 or TRBD2 (6 bases each). The ends were cut back, 0 bases at V and 4 bases at J, with 14 bases in the middle. Per germline, CDR1 LGHNA and CDR2 YSLEER. This CDR3 spans 16 amino acids. The CDR3: CASSQERTRGADTQYF. DNA for the CDR3: TGCGCCAGCAGCCAAGAAAGAACTAGGGGGGCAGATACGCAGTATTTT.

The chain joins TRBV27 to TRBJ2-3; 7 positions agree with TRBD2. CDR3 length equals 15 residues. Unmatched junction bases numbered 9, after V lost 6 bases and J lost 3 bases. CDR1 and CDR2 from the germline V gene are MNHEY and SMNVEV (reference sequence). The CDR3: CASSSGGGGTDTQYF. CDR3 bases: TGTGCCAGCAGCTCTGGGGGGGGAGGGACAGATACGCAGTATTTT.